The present entry profiles one T cell receptor (beta chain) with its context. As the sequencing template, cDNA was produced by extracting RNA and reverse transcribing it. Libraries were prepared by immunoSEQ multiplex PCR; TCRdb keeps only in-frame clonotypes and omits some of them. This sample has over 50,000 clones, with under 55% found just once. These data are taken from a study of CD8+ T cells in alopecia areata. Looked up from germline, CDR1 is SGDLS and CDR2 is YYNGEE. The CDR3 has 14 residues. Trimming removed 3 bases from V and 4 bases from J, with 13 bases in between. The rearrangement links TRBV9 to TRBJ2-5, with D perhaps assigned TRBD1 or TRBD2 (6 bases each). The clonotype was recovered from a human donor with alopecia areata. Sequences were derived from CD8+ T cells sorted from blood, sampled at week 0. The CDR3 region is CASSAGGVLETQYF. The CDR3 region has the DNA TGTGCCAGCAGCGCCGGGGGCGTCCTAGAGACCCAGTACTTC.